One sample yielded the 24 T cell receptor beta chains listed below, sequenced in a study of T cells after yellow fever vaccination. TCRdb re-derived calls from the 5' RACE reads in MiXCR, one entry per CDR3 protein. The table lists about 630,000 distinct CDR3 sequences, over 9% of them singletons, with approximately 15% in the top ten. Material: PBMCs, obtained on the day of the yellow fever booster vaccination. The receptors come from a man between 25 and 39 years old who received the YFV17D yellow fever vaccine.

The CDR3 protein is CASSFRAGGLVIGSWAQYF. In DNA, the CDR3 is TGTGCCAGCAGCTTCAGGGCAGGGGGCTTAGTTATCGGATCGTGGGCTCAGTACTTC. J is TRBJ2-4 and V is TRBV11-2, with TRBD1 identical over 8 bases. V shed 3 bases, J shed 12 bases, and the junction held 25 bases outside the gene matches. The CDR3 is 19 amino acids. Germline V gene sequence: CDR1 SGHAT, CDR2 FQNNGV.

At least ten counts were recorded for this clonotype. This chain connects TRBV10-3 to TRBJ2-1, with D hard to call. Germline CDR1 reads ENHRY; CDR2 reads SYGVKD. The CDR3 totals 15 residues. The V gene lost 5 bases and the J gene lost 0 bases, with 11 bases spanning the gap. The CDR3 sequence is CAISSSDSSYNEQFF. The CDR3, as DNA: TGTGCCATCAGTTCGAGCGATAGCTCCTACAATGAGCAGTTCTTC.

This clonotype was seen a handful of times. The J gene is TRBJ1-5, the V gene TRBV5-6; D not certain. The CDR3 is 15 amino acids. The ends were cut back, 1 base at V and 1 base at J, with 9 bases in the middle. Germline V gene data show CDR1 as SGHDT and CDR2 as YYEEEE. The CDR3 is CASSLSGPSNQPQHF. The CDR3 region has the DNA TGTGCCAGCAGCTTGTCCGGGCCAAGCAATCAGCCCCAGCATTTT.

A few counts support this clonotype. J is TRBJ2-3 and V is TRBV25-1; no definite D call. Germline-derived CDR1 and CDR2 are MGHDK and SYGVNS. The V and J ends lost 1 base and 1 base respectively, with 15 bases between them. The CDR3 has 17 residues. The CDR3 sequence is CASSESGNLRGTDTQYF. The CDR3 DNA is TGTGCCAGCAGTGAATCGGGCAACCTAAGAGGCACAGATACGCAGTATTTT.

This chain links TRBV2 with TRBJ2-7; 8 nucleotides match TRBD1. The V and J ends lost 2 bases and 3 bases, in that order; junction bases with no gene match: 9. The germline gives CDR1 SNHLY, CDR2 FYNNEI. CDR3 length equals 16 residues. The CDR3 region is CASSESGSGGIYEQYF. In DNA form, the CDR3 reads TGTGCCAGCAGTGAATCTGGGTCAGGGGGCATCTACGAGCAGTACTTC.

The rearrangement joins TRBV10-3 to TRBJ2-7, with a weak D call TRBD1 (6 bases). Germline assignment: CDR1 ENHRY and CDR2 SYGVKD. The CDR3 extends over 12 amino acids. The germline V and J ends were trimmed by 2 bases and 9 bases, with 11 bases remaining between them. Here the CDR3 reads CAISEETGGQYF. The CDR3 region has the DNA TGTGCCATCAGTGAGGAGACAGGAGGGCAGTACTTC.

The chain is built from TRBV7-2 and TRBJ1-2; D is possibly TRBD1 (5 bases). Germline CDR1 is SGHTA and CDR2 is FQGNSA. Trimming took 2 bases from V and 7 from J, leaving 17 bases between them. The CDR3 contains 15 residues. The CDR3 nucleotides read TGTGCCAGCAGCTTAAGGGCAGGGAGTATGGTTGGCTACACCTTC. Encoded protein: CASSLRAGSMVGYTF.

This clonotype was recorded at least ten times. The chain uses TRBV6-5 and TRBJ2-1, with TRBD2 matching 7 bases. Germline CDR1 is MNHEY and CDR2 is SVGAGI. Trimming removed 1 base from V and 1 base from J; junction bases left unmatched: 1. This CDR3 spans 15 amino acids. CDR3 nucleotide sequence: TGTGCCAGCAGTTACTGGCGGGGGTCCTACAATGAGCAGTTCTTC. This sequence encodes CASSYWRGSYNEQFF.

This clonotype was counted ten times or more. The V call is TRBV15, the J call TRBJ1-4; D ambiguous. Trimming cost V 0 bases and J 0 bases, with 5 bases left between them. Germline CDR1 and CDR2: LNHNV and YYDKDF (reference sequence). The CDR3 totals 15 residues. CDR3 DNA: TGTGCCACCAGCAGAGAGCCAGCAACTAATGAAAAACTGTTTTTT. It is translated as CATSREPATNEKLFF.

This CDR3 is CASSPTSGRSEQYF. The DNA for the CDR3 is TGCGCCAGCAGCCCGACTAGCGGGAGAAGCGAGCAGTACTTC. This chain joins TRBV5-1 and TRBJ2-7; 12 positions agree with TRBD2. Germline loops: CDR1 SGHRS, CDR2 YFSETQ. The CDR3 spans 14 residues. The junction had 5 bases not matched to a gene; V was cut back by 4 bases and J by 6 bases.

This clonotype was seen ten or more times. The chain employs TRBV7-2 and TRBJ2-3; TRBD2 is a possible D gene (6 bases). Trimming removed 6 bases at V and 7 bases at J, with 11 bases between. From germline, CDR1 is SGHTA and CDR2 FQGNSA. The CDR3 covers 12 residues. Written as DNA, the CDR3 is TGTGCCAGCAGTTCCGGGGGTAATACGCAGTATTTT. Protein product: CASSSGGNTQYF.

The chain combines TRBV12-3 or TRBV12-4 with TRBJ1-2; perhaps TRBD1 as D (5 bases). Trimming pared 9 bases from V and 7 bases from J, leaving 21 bases between. The CDR3 is made up of 14 amino acids. CDR3 bases: TGTGCCAGTCTTCAGGGCCTACTTTCAGGTGGCTACACCTTC. This codes for CASLQGLLSGGYTF.

This clonotype was observed a handful of times. The rearrangement uses TRBV7-9 and TRBJ2-2; 12 positions match TRBD2. The CDR3 totals 15 residues. Germline values: CDR1 SEHNR, CDR2 FQNEAQ (reference sequence). The trim removed 4 bases at V and 6 bases at J, leaving 3 bases unmatched. The CDR3 loop reads CASSSRLAGAGELFF. For the CDR3, the DNA is TGTGCCAGCAGCTCCAGACTAGCGGGAGCCGGGGAGCTGTTTTTT.

The chain is built from TRBV20-1 and TRBJ1-2; possible D gene TRBD1, 6 bases. The V gene's germline CDR1 is DFQATT and CDR2 SNEGSKA (reference sequence). Between the trimmed V and J ends, which lost 1 base and 4 bases, there was a span of 10 bases. The CDR3 has 13 residues. CDR3 nucleotide sequence: TGCAGTGCTAGAGGGGGGGCCCTCTATGGCTACACCTTC. It is translated as CSARGGALYGYTF.

The chain couples TRBV12-3 or TRBV12-4 to TRBJ2-7; D is ambiguous. V lost 3 bases and J 7 bases, leaving 13 bases between the germline ends. The CDR3 runs 13 residues. The DNA of the CDR3 is TGTGCCAGCAGTTTGATGTCCCCCTTAGAGCAGTACTTC. It translates to CASSLMSPLEQYF.

The chain carries TRBV12-3 or TRBV12-4 and TRBJ2-1, with TRBD1 identical over 9 bases. The junction had 10 bases not matched to a gene; V was cut back by 5 bases and J by 14 bases. The CDR3 spans 13 residues. The CDR3 DNA is TGTGCCAGCAGTATCCGAACGGGACAGGGAAAGTTCTTC. This gives the protein CASSIRTGQGKFF.

The chain combines TRBV9 with TRBJ2-7; D is unresolved. Trimming cost V 0 bases and J 1 base, with 5 bases left between them. Germline V gene lookup returns CDR1 SGDLS and CDR2 YYNGEE. The CDR3 spans 13 residues. The CDR3 DNA is TGTGCCAGCAGCGTAGACAGTTCCTACGAGCAGTACTTC. Translated: CASSVDSSYEQYF.

The genes are TRBV2 and TRBJ1-3, with a tentative D call TRBD1 (6 bases). The CDR3 is 14 amino acids. Per the germline V gene, CDR1 is SNHLY and CDR2 is FYNNEI. Trimming left V 5 bases short and J 2 bases short, with 10 bases between. CDR3 DNA sequence: TGTGCCAGCAGTATTGAGGGGGCTGGAAACACCATATATTTT. Translating it yields CASSIEGAGNTIYF. The variable domain in full, with the rest retrieved from reference TRBV2 and TRBJ1-3, is EPEVTQTPSHQVTQMGQEVILRCVPISNHLYFYWYRQILGQKVEFLVSFYNNEISEKSEIFDDQFSVERPDGSNFTLKIRSTKLEDSAMYFCASSIEGAGNTIYFGEGSWLTVV.

V and J are TRBV5-7 and TRBJ2-3; perhaps TRBD2 as D (6 bases). TRBV5-7 is sorted into the ORF group, with uncertain function. V lost 0 bases, J lost 7 bases, and 9 bases lay in between. This CDR3 comprises 13 residues. This CDR3 reads CASSLAGRYTQYF. The CDR3, as DNA: TGTGCCAGCAGCTTGGCAGGGAGGTATACGCAGTATTTT.

This clonotype occurred a few times. The genes are TRBV6-2 or TRBV6-3 and TRBJ2-1; 10 bases line up with TRBD1. V shed 6 bases and J 1 base; nucleotides not matched to a gene: 9. Germline CDR1 and CDR2: MNHEY and SVGEGT. The CDR3 is made up of 17 amino acids. The CDR3 protein is CASSRVTGGNSYNEQFF. The CDR3 DNA reads as TGTGCCAGCAGCCGCGTGACAGGGGGCAATTCCTACAATGAGCAGTTCTTC.

This clonotype was seen ten or more times. In DNA form, the CDR3 reads TGTGCCAGCAGCTTAGCGGGAGTACCAGATACGCAGTATTTT. Translated, it gives CASSLAGVPDTQYF. V and J are TRBV7-2 and TRBJ2-3; tentatively, D is TRBD2 (5 bases). This CDR3 comprises 14 residues. Germline assignment: CDR1 SGHTA and CDR2 FQGNSA. Trimming shortened V by 0 bases and J by 4 bases, and 8 bases separated the two germline ends.

The rearrangement uses TRBV5-1 and TRBJ1-5; D is possibly TRBD1 (6 bases). Germline V gives CDR1 SGHRS, CDR2 YFSETQ. Deletions cut 4 bases from V and 0 bases from J, with 11 bases between. The CDR3 length is 15 residues. CDR3 sequence reads: CASSPTGISNQPQHF. CDR3 nucleotide sequence: TGCGCCAGCAGCCCGACAGGAATTAGCAATCAGCCCCAGCATTTT.

This chain links TRBV20-1 with TRBJ1-4, with a possible D match to TRBD1 (6 bases). Germline V lookup: CDR1 DFQATT, CDR2 SNEGSKA (reference sequence). V was pared by 6 bases and J by 7 bases, with 18 bases between. This CDR3 contains 14 residues. CDR3 sequence: CSALLGTGSEKLFF. The CDR3, as DNA: TGCAGTGCCTTGCTGGGCACAGGGAGTGAAAAACTGTTTTTT.

The chain links TRBV5-1 to TRBJ2-6; no clear D gene. Looked up from germline, CDR1 is SGHRS and CDR2 is YFSETQ. V lost 1 base and J lost 0, with 5 bases in between. The CDR3 has 15 residues. The CDR3 DNA follows: TGCGCCAGCAGCTTGTCCGCCTCTGGGGCCAACGTCCTGACTTTC. Translated: CASSLSASGANVLTF.